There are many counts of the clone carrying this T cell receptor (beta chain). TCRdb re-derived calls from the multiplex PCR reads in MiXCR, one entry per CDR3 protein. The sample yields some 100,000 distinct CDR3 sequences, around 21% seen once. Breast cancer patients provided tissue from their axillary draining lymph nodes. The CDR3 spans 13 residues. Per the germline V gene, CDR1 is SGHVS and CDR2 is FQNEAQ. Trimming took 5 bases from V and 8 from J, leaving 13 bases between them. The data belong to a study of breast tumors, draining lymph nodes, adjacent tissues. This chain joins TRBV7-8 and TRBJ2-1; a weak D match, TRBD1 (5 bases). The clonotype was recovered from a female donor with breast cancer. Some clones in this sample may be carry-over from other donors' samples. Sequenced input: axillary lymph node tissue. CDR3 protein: CASSGQDWDEQFF. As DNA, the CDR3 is TGTGCCAGCAGCGGACAAGACTGGGATGAGCAGTTCTTC.